Given below is one T cell receptor beta chain in context. Its antigen is unknown. CDR1 and CDR2 (germline): SGHKS, YYEKEE (reference sequence). The CDR3 spans 13 residues. Trimming stripped 0 bases from V and 5 bases from J, with 8 bases between. This specimen belongs to a study of shared clonotypes between healthy human individuals. General study points: Depth was large, yet rarefaction showed that sorted-subset sequencing was incomplete.

Per the study methods: In the immunoSEQ data, sequences were junction-only and lacked quality scores, so filtering differed. TCRdb's table, derived via immunoSEQ multiplex PCR, lists solely in-frame clones and lacks some. Clone size and V and J calls were adopted from that table, with D and trimming inferred from the DNA. The table lists 2 million to 3 million clones, roughly 93% of them singletons, with about 0.38% in the top ten. This sequence was found in a young man in good health. Some clones in this sample may be carry-over from other donors' samples. Sequenced input: naive CD4+ T cells from PBMCs. Subset: CD45RA+ positively selected. J is TRBJ1-2 and V is TRBV5-5; D remains ambiguous. The CDR3 nucleotides read TGTGCCAGCAGCTTGGTAGGAGGGTATGGCTACACCTTC. This sequence encodes CASSLVGGYGYTF.